This T cell receptor (beta chain) was captured in a study of blood T cell repertoires in COVID-19. Looking at the study overall: Samples of COVID-19 (acute and convalescent) were obtained from the United States, Italy and Spain.

Germline V gives CDR1 SGHNT, CDR2 YYREEE (reference sequence). V trimming: 2 bases; J trimming: 3 bases; junction bases outside the gene matches: 3. This CDR3 contains 14 residues. TCRdb's copy holds only in-frame clones and misses some; the assay was immunoSEQ multiplex PCR. The table shows about 73,000 clones, with 89% occurring only once. The chain uses TRBV5-4 and TRBJ2-3, with 7 bases fitting TRBD1. The material sequenced was peripheral blood. This clonotype originated in a man aged 80 or over with acute or convalescent COVID-19. In DNA form, the CDR3 reads TGTGCCAGCAGCTTAGGGACAGATACAGATACGCAGTATTTT. This sequence encodes CASSLGTDTDTQYF.